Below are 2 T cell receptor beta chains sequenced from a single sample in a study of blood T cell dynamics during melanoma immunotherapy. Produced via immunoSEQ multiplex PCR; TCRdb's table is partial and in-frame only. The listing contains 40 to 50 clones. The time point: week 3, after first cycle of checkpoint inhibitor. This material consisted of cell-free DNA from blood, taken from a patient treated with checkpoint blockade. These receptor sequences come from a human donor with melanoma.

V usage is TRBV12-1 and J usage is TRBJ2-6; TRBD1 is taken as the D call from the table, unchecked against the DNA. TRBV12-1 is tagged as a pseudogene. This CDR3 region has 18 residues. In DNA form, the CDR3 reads TGTGCCAGCAGCGCGCTGCATGTAGGACAAAGTCGGGCCAACGTCCTGACTTTC. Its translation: CASSALHVGQSRANVLTF.

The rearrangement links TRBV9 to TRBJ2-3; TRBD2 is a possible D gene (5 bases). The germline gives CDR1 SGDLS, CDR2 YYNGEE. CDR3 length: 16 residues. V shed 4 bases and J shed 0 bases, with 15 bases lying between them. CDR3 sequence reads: CASSPSRGVSTDTQYF. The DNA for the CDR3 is TGTGCCAGCAGCCCTAGCCGGGGAGTTAGCACAGATACGCAGTATTTT. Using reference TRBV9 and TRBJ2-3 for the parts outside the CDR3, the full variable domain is DSGVTQTPKHLITATGQRVTLRCSPRSGDLSVYWYQQSLDQGLQFLIQYYNGEERAKGNILERFSAQQFPDLHSELNLSSLELGDSALYFCASSPSRGVSTDTQYFGPGTRLTVL.